This TCR beta chain is drawn from a study of blood T cells in healthy people across ages. Using a J-beta primer mix together with a sample-barcoded 5' primer, a second PCR was run for roughly 6 to 12 cycles. TCRdb analysed the 5' RACE reads with MiXCR anew, one entry per CDR3 protein. Of hundreds of thousands of distinct CDR3 sequences listed, around 46% are singletons. Germline V gene sequence: CDR1 MNHNY, CDR2 SVGAGI (reference sequence). This CDR3 spans 16 amino acids. The trim removed 2 bases at V and 2 bases at J, leaving 6 bases unmatched. To note about this clonotype: Antigen specificity is unknown.

Study observations and caveats: Naive CD4+ cell counts and diversity both ran higher in long-lived than in aged donors.

The J gene is TRBJ1-1, the V gene TRBV6-6; 9 nucleotides align to TRBD1. The TCR comes from a man aged 25 to 45 in good health. The sequencing sample was made of blood. Here the CDR3 reads CASSYGTGNANTEAFF. CDR3 bases: TGTGCCAGCAGTTACGGGACAGGGAACGCCAACACTGAAGCTTTCTTT.